This note documents a single TCR beta chain sequence. The target antigen is unknown. The germline gives CDR1 SGHTA, CDR2 FQGNSA. V lost 5 bases to trimming and J lost 5 bases; unmatched junction nucleotides: 9. The CDR3 contains 15 residues. MiXCR, run by TCRdb on the reads, gives a single entry per CDR3 protein. The sample includes a few hundred thousand distinct CDR3 sequences, more than 8% of them seen just once. These data come from a study of T cell repertoires in cytomegalovirus infection. Study-level findings and limits: HLA-C-restricted CMV-specific TCR beta clonotypes prevailed in the ex vivo response. Cumulative public TCR beta family frequency identified carriers of CMV plus the relevant HLA.

V is TRBV7-2 and J is TRBJ2-3; 8 nucleotides agree with TRBD2. The sequence was obtained from a human donor in good health (CMV status not recorded). Some clones in this sample may be carry-over from other donors' samples. Sequenced sample: PBMCs. CDR3 bases: TGTGCCAGCAGCCTAAGTAGCGGGGCGATAGATACGCAGTATTTT. Amino acids: CASSLSSGAIDTQYF. The full variable domain, rest sourced from reference TRBV7-2 and TRBJ2-3, is GAGVSQSPSNKVTEKGKDVELRCDPISGHTALYWYRQSLGQGLEFLIYFQGNSAPDKSGLPSDRFSAERTGGSVSTLTIQRTQQEDSAVYLCASSLSSGAIDTQYFGPGTRLTVL.